This T cell receptor beta chain was captured in a study of T cell responses to AZD1222 COVID-19 vaccine. TCRdb keeps only in-frame clones here, not all; method: immunoSEQ multiplex PCR. The sample records some 140,000 clones, just under 95% being singletons. The CDR3 runs to 17 residues. CDR1 is LGHNA and CDR2 is YNFKEQ in the germline V gene. V lost 1 base and J 1 base, leaving 14 bases between the germline ends. The sample in question was peripheral blood, obtained 28 days after the second AZD1222 dose. This chain uses TRBV4-2 with TRBJ1-3, with D possibly being TRBD1 (6 bases). This clonotype was obtained from an adult who received the AZD1222 COVID-19 vaccine. DNA of the CDR3: TGTGCCAGCAGCCAAGTCTCCGGGGGCATATCTGGAAACACCATATATTTT. Amino acids: CASSQVSGGISGNTIYF.